Listed here is a single T cell receptor beta chain. The record originates from a study of PD-1 blockade in classical Hodgkin lymphoma. Assay: immunoSEQ multiplex PCR; the TCRdb copy retains only in-frame clones and omits some. Found here are 75,000 to 95,000 clones, more than 80% of them singletons; the top ten hold about 18%. Time point: cycle 4 day 1 (C4D1), after six to seven weeks of nivolumab. Brentuximab vedotin exposure varied, and every patient relapsed after autologous stem cell transplantation. V lost 3 bases and J 2 bases, leaving 7 bases between the germline ends. The CDR3 runs to 14 residues. Germline V lookup: CDR1 SGHTA, CDR2 FQGNSA.

The gene calls are TRBV7-2 and TRBJ2-2; D remains unclear. The input for sequencing was peripheral blood mononuclear cells (PBMCs), taken before the fourth cycle of nivolumab. The clonotype comes from a human donor with classical Hodgkin lymphoma. The CDR3 nucleotides read TGTGCCAGCAGCTTCAATGGTAACACCGGGGAGCTGTTTTTT. Translated: CASSFNGNTGELFF.